The 21 T cell receptor beta chains listed next were all sequenced from one sample in a study of T cell responses to AZD1222 COVID-19 vaccine. Clones were sequenced by immunoSEQ multiplex PCR, and TCRdb holds only the in-frame ones, with some missing. The sample comprises some 170,000 clones, more than 90% of which are singletons, and less than 3% rests with the top ten. The input for sequencing was peripheral blood, taken on day 0 of AZD1222 vaccination. Receptors were obtained from an adult in good health.

The chain combines TRBV4-2 with TRBJ2-5; D gene unclear. The germline V gene has CDR1 LGHNA and CDR2 YNFKEQ. Between the trimmed V and J ends, which lost 4 bases and 2 bases, there was a span of 11 bases. This CDR3 contains 14 residues. The chain's CDR3 is CASSLNDQQETQYF. CDR3 in DNA: TGTGCCAGCAGCCTAAATGACCAGCAAGAGACCCAGTACTTC.

This chain uses TRBV30 with TRBJ2-3; 11 bases line up with TRBD2. The CDR3 runs to 16 residues. In germline, CDR1 is GTSNPN, CDR2 SVGIG (reference sequence). V lost 0 bases and J lost 4; bases outside the gene matches: 6. CDR3 DNA sequence: TGTGCCTGGAGTGTACTAGCGGGAGAGTACGCAGATACGCAGTATTTT. As protein: CAWSVLAGEYADTQYF.

The CDR3 protein is CATSDRGTANQPQHF. The DNA of the CDR3 is TGTGCCACCAGTGACCGCGGGACAGCCAATCAGCCCCAGCATTTT. V gene TRBV24-1 combines with J gene TRBJ1-5, with 7 bases that match TRBD1. The CDR3 extends over 15 amino acids. The ends lost 4 bases at V and 3 bases at J; junction bases unmatched: 5. The germline CDR1 and CDR2 sequences are KGHDR and SFDVKD.

This clone was picked up a small number of times. The chain carries TRBV2 and TRBJ1-3; no definite D call. V was cut by 4 bases and J by 8 bases, with 9 bases left in between. This CDR3 region has 12 residues. Germline V CDR1 and CDR2: SNHLY, FYNNEI. The CDR3 bases are TGTGCCAGCAGTGTTAATGGGGACACCATATATTTT. Protein sequence: CASSVNGDTIYF.

The chain is built from TRBV6-6 and TRBJ2-1, with TRBD1 matching 8 bases. Germline V CDR1 and CDR2: MNHNY, SVGAGI (reference sequence). The CDR3 consists of 15 residues. The trim removed 6 bases at V and 3 bases at J, leaving 7 bases unmatched. CDR3 in DNA: TGTGCCAGCAGCCTCGGACAGGGAGACTACAATGAGCAGTTCTTC. This translates into CASSLGQGDYNEQFF.

The J gene is TRBJ1-2, the V gene TRBV30, with no clear D. CDR3 size: 13 residues. From germline, CDR1 is GTSNPN and CDR2 SVGIG (reference sequence). V lost 1 base and J 2 bases, leaving 8 bases between the germline ends. In DNA form, the CDR3 reads TGTGCCTGGAGTGCGACTGCAAACTATGGCTACACCTTC. This gives the protein CAWSATANYGYTF.

The chain combines TRBV7-9 with TRBJ2-1, with TRBD1 matching 7 bases. J gave up 9 bases and V 4 bases, and 6 bases lay outside the gene matches. There are 13 residues in the CDR3. Germline V gene sequence: CDR1 SEHNR, CDR2 FQNEAQ (reference sequence). The CDR3 region has the DNA TGTGCCAGCAGCTCCGACAGGGCCAGTGAGCAGTTCTTC. Translating it yields CASSSDRASEQFF.

The chain recombines TRBV5-1 with TRBJ2-3; TRBD1 might be the D (6 bases). CDR1 and CDR2 (germline): SGHRS, YFSETQ. The CDR3 has 15 amino acids. Trimming cost V 2 bases and J 0 bases, with 10 bases left between them. CDR3 sequence (DNA): TGCGCCAGCAGCTTCCGGACAGAGAGCACAGATACGCAGTATTTT. Residues: CASSFRTESTDTQYF.

J is TRBJ1-2 and V is TRBV30, with D possibly TRBD1 on 5 matching bases. The CDR3 length is 17 residues. CDR1 is GTSNPN and CDR2 is SVGIG in the germline V gene (reference sequence). The ends were cut back, 4 bases at V and 5 bases at J, with 26 bases in the middle. The CDR3 region is CAWNRRGPGSPGYGYTF. The DNA of the CDR3 is TGTGCCTGGAACCGTCGGGGACCAGGGAGCCCCGGGTATGGCTACACCTTC.

V usage is TRBV5-6 and J usage is TRBJ2-7; the match to TRBD2 covers 10 bases. The CDR3 has 14 residues. Germline assignment: CDR1 SGHDT and CDR2 YYEEEE. V trimming: 2 bases; J trimming: 4 bases; junction bases outside the gene matches: 3. CDR3 nucleotides: TGTGCCAGCAGCTTTCTAGCGGGAGAATACGAGCAGTACTTC. This sequence encodes CASSFLAGEYEQYF.

V usage is TRBV29-1 and J usage is TRBJ1-2, with TRBD1 matching 9 bases. The CDR3 runs to 14 residues. J was trimmed by 6 bases and V by 3 bases; bases with no gene match: 8. Germline CDR1 is SQVTM and CDR2 is ANQGSEA. The CDR3, as DNA: TGCAGCGTTGACGCGGACAGGGGAGGCGATGGCTACACCTTC. It codes for CSVDADRGGDGYTF.

The J gene is TRBJ1-2, the V gene TRBV5-5; TRBD1 aligns across 10 bases. Germline V gene data show CDR1 as SGHKS and CDR2 as YYEKEE (reference sequence). This CDR3 region has 14 residues. The J segment lost 5 bases and the V segment lost 4 bases, leaving 5 bases of the junction unmatched. The CDR3 is CASSTGTGAYGYTF. DNA of the CDR3: TGTGCCAGCAGCACAGGGACAGGGGCGTATGGCTACACCTTC.

The V call is TRBV6-6, the J call TRBJ1-2; 12 nucleotides align to TRBD1. CDR3 size: 17 residues. The ends lost 5 bases at V and 3 bases at J; junction bases unmatched: 10. Germline lookup yields CDR1 MNHNY and CDR2 SVGAGI (reference sequence). In nucleotides, the CDR3 is TGTGCCAGCAGTCCAAGAGGGACAGGGGGCTTGGACTATGGCTACACCTTC. It yields the protein CASSPRGTGGLDYGYTF.

This clone was seen a single time. The chain joins TRBV29-1 to TRBJ1-5; D not resolved. Germline-derived CDR1 and CDR2 are SQVTM and ANQGSEA. V was clipped by 4 bases and J by 4 bases, with 8 bases between them. The CDR3 totals 12 residues. CDR3 in amino acids: CSVGAANQPQHF. DNA for the CDR3: TGCAGCGTTGGGGCAGCTAATCAGCCCCAGCATTTT.

The chain has TRBV7-9 and TRBJ1-2, with D perhaps matching TRBD1 (5 bases). V dropped 4 bases and J dropped 8 bases, with 11 bases sitting between them. CDR3 length: 12 amino acids. Germline CDR1 and CDR2: SEHNR and FQNEAQ (reference sequence). The chain's CDR3 is CASSSSGYGYTF. The CDR3 DNA reads TGTGCCAGCAGCTCCTCAGGGTACGGCTACACCTTC.

The chain joins TRBV5-1 to TRBJ1-2, with 12 bases lining up with TRBD1. Per germline, CDR1 SGHRS and CDR2 YFSETQ. CDR3 length: 15 residues. Unmatched junction bases numbered 5, after V lost 0 bases and J lost 8 bases. CDR3 in DNA: TGCGCCAGCAGCTTGGGGGACAGGGGGCGGCAAGGCTACACCTTC. Protein sequence: CASSLGDRGRQGYTF.

This clone was observed a single time. The chain joins TRBV7-8 to TRBJ1-2, with D hard to call. V lost 1 base, J lost 4 bases, and 4 bases lay in between. Germline V CDR1 and CDR2: SGHVS, FQNEAQ. The length of the CDR3 is 12 residues. For the CDR3, the DNA is TGTGCCAGCAGCTTAGGATCCTATGGCTACACCTTC. Translated, it gives CASSLGSYGYTF.

The rearrangement links TRBV30 to TRBJ1-1, with a possible D match to TRBD1 (6 bases). Looked up from germline, CDR1 is GTSNPN and CDR2 is SVGIG (reference sequence). The CDR3 totals 12 residues. The V and J ends lost 5 bases and 4 bases respectively, with 11 bases between them. As DNA, the CDR3 is TGTGCCTGGTCCCCGGGGGCCACTGAAGCTTTCTTT. It is translated as CAWSPGATEAFF.

This rearrangement joins TRBV19 to TRBJ1-1; the D gene is possibly TRBD1 (6 bases). Trimming removed 8 bases from V and 3 bases from J, with 10 bases in between. Looked up from germline, CDR1 is LNHDA and CDR2 is SQIVND (reference sequence). This CDR3 has 12 amino acids. CDR3 coding DNA: TGTGCCAGTGGCCCAGGGGACACTGAAGCTTTCTTT. It specifies CASGPGDTEAFF. The variable domain in full, completed from reference TRBV19 and TRBJ1-1, reads DGGITQSPKYLFRKEGQNVTLSCEQNLNHDAMYWYRQDPGQGLRLIYYSQIVNDFQKGDIAEGYSVSREKKESFPLTVTSAQKNPTAFYLCASGPGDTEAFFGQGTRLTVV.

The rearrangement links TRBV6-1 to TRBJ1-1; the D is unclear. The germline CDR1 and CDR2 sequences are MNHNS and SASEGT. The CDR3 sequence is 13 residues long. With 1 base removed from V and 5 bases from J, the gap between germline ends came to 8 bases. The CDR3, as DNA: TGTGCCAGCAGTGAAGGGTATAGGACTGAAGCTTTCTTT. This gives the protein CASSEGYRTEAFF.

The chain has TRBV19 and TRBJ2-2; either TRBD1 or TRBD2 may fit D (6 bases each). Germline V CDR1 and CDR2: LNHDA, SQIVND (reference sequence). Trimming shortened V by 5 bases and J by 6 bases, and 16 bases separated the two germline ends. The CDR3 sequence is 15 residues long. This CDR3 reads CASSPGGGKPGELFF. For the CDR3, the DNA is TGTGCCAGTAGTCCCGGGGGCGGGAAACCCGGGGAGCTGTTTTTT.